This T cell receptor (beta chain) emerged from a study of siplizumab effects on memory and regulatory T cells. Whole-study results and caveats: With siplizumab, cumulative frequency of CD4+ memory-derived alloreactive sequences dropped significantly. There appeared to be greater diversity in naive T cells than in memory cells, and naive T cells seemed major contributors to the alloresponse. Whether proliferating Tregs in siplizumab cultures suppress was not functionally confirmed.

Concerning this clone itself: What it binds is not known.

Measured with immunoSEQ multiplex PCR; TCRdb has only the in-frame clones, and not every one. The sample records fewer than 45,000 clones, about 89% being singletons. The V segment lost 6 bases and the J segment 1 base; nucleotides outside the gene matches: 5. The germline gives CDR1 MNHEY, CDR2 SMNVEV (reference sequence). This CDR3 region has 15 residues. Material for sequencing was naive CD4+ T cells sorted from blood. The sequence was obtained from a human donor in good health. This chain connects TRBV27 to TRBJ2-7; 11 bases map to TRBD2. The CDR3 DNA sequence: TGTGCCAGCAGCCCTCTAGCGGGAGGTTCCTACGAGCAGTACTTC. Translation gives CASSPLAGGSYEQYF.